The subject of this entry is one T cell receptor beta chain. Its antigen remains unknown. Researchers report immunoSEQ v3.0 was run at survey level. The study targeted about 40,000-55,000 T-cell genomes per sample in sequencing. Some clones are missing from TCRdb's copy, which holds only in-frame ones; the method was immunoSEQ multiplex PCR. This repertoire shows about 28,000 clones, more than 80% found once; its top ten account for 5.5% to 8%. V was clipped by 6 bases and J by 4 bases, with 8 bases between them. The germline CDR1 and CDR2 sequences are MNHEY and SVGAGI. CDR3 length equals 12 residues. This sample stems from a study of long-term antiretroviral therapy in people with HIV. Study information: In the earliest collections, sampling predates the 2015 immediate-ART recommendation by about a decade. Study-wide findings and caveats: ART adherence was not documented, and neither viral resistance nor therapy changes had any data. Clones that expanded before ART (that is, prior to treatment) dominated the repertoire at all time points.

The chain has TRBV6-5 and TRBJ2-3; D gene uncertain. This TCR derives from a man aged 40-49 years with HIV. Sequences were derived from unsorted PBMCs, sampled 0.3 years after starting antiretroviral therapy. The CDR3 here is CASRSHADTQYF. The CDR3 DNA is TGTGCCAGCAGGAGCCATGCAGATACGCAGTATTTT.